One TCR beta chain is described in this entry. This sample was included in a study of blood T cells in healthy people across ages. Ranging in age from roughly 6 to 90, the donors were healthy Caucasian individuals from Russia. Using a J-beta primer mix together with a sample-barcoded 5' primer, a second PCR was run for about 6 to 11 cycles. TCRdb re-called the 5' RACE reads through MiXCR, storing one row per CDR3 protein. Among hundreds of thousands of distinct CDR3 sequences listed, about 62% were seen once. This CDR3 has 16 residues. CDR1 and CDR2 (germline): SEHNR, FQNEAQ (reference sequence). V lost 1 base to trimming and J lost 0 bases, with 7 bases between them.

What was sequenced was blood. This TCR was recovered from a man aged 30-40 years in good health. The J gene is TRBJ2-6, the V gene TRBV7-9; D gene ambiguous. CDR3 in amino acids: CASSLVGPSGANVLTF. In DNA form, the CDR3 reads TGTGCCAGCAGCTTAGTTGGCCCCTCTGGGGCCAACGTCCTGACTTTC.